These 9 T cell receptor beta chains came from one sample sequenced in a study of T cell repertoires in cytomegalovirus infection. These receptors' targets are unknown. TCRdb re-derived calls from the reads in MiXCR, one entry per CDR3 protein. The sample lists a few hundred thousand distinct CDR3 sequences; almost 40% were seen once. Sequences were derived from cultured PBMCs, sampled from culture after CMV antigen stimulation. These receptors all stem from a human donor in good health (CMV status not recorded). Some clones in this sample may be carry-over from other donors' samples.

There are a few counts of this clonotype. The V call is TRBV7-2, the J call TRBJ2-1; maybe TRBD1 (6 bases). CDR3 length: 15 amino acids. With 5 bases removed from V and 1 base from J, the gap between germline ends came to 12 bases. From germline, CDR1 is SGHTA and CDR2 FQGNSA. CDR3 protein: CASSQGRNSYNEQFF. The CDR3 DNA reads TGTGCCAGCAGCCAGGGGCGGAATTCCTACAATGAGCAGTTCTTC.

In its sample, this clonotype was seen many times. The chain recombines TRBV7-2 with TRBJ2-5; 11 bases agree with TRBD2. The CDR3 length is 16 residues. J lost 4 bases, V lost 2 bases, and 6 bases had no gene match. Per germline, CDR1 SGHTA and CDR2 FQGNSA. For the CDR3, the DNA is TGTGCCAGCAGCTTATTAGCGGGAGGGCCTCTAGAGACCCAGTACTTC. Residues: CASSLLAGGPLETQYF.

The rearrangement joins TRBV6-2 or TRBV6-3 to TRBJ1-1; maybe TRBD1 (5 bases). Trimming stripped 0 bases from V and 7 bases from J, with 15 bases between. This CDR3 has 15 residues. In germline, CDR1 is MNHEY, CDR2 SVGEGT. CDR3 amino acids: CASSYSPPGPYEAFF. In DNA, the CDR3 is TGTGCCAGCAGTTACTCCCCCCCGGGGCCCTATGAAGCTTTCTTT.

The CDR3 spells CASSPARQQYF. CDR3 nucleotide sequence: TGTGCCAGCAGCCCCGCCAGGCAGCAGTACTTC. V is TRBV6-2 or TRBV6-3 and J is TRBJ2-7; D gene ambiguous. This CDR3 has 11 amino acids. Germline V CDR1 and CDR2: MNHEY, SVGEGT. The germline V and J ends were trimmed by 6 bases and 8 bases, with 11 bases remaining between them.

V gene TRBV11-2 combines with J gene TRBJ2-7; possibly TRBD1 for D (6 bases). The CDR3 covers 15 residues. The germline V gene encodes CDR1 SGHAT and CDR2 FQNNGV. V lost 5 bases and J 1 base, leaving 15 bases between the germline ends. The CDR3 here is CASSPQGGTSYEQYF. The CDR3, as DNA: TGTGCCAGCAGCCCCCAAGGGGGAACGTCCTACGAGCAGTACTTC.

This clonotype was recorded a few times. The chain is built from TRBV27 and TRBJ1-2; TRBD1 matches at 9 bases. CDR1 is MNHEY and CDR2 is SMNVEV in the germline V gene (reference sequence). V lost 4 bases and J lost 2; bases outside the gene matches: 8. The CDR3 consists of 16 residues. As DNA, the CDR3 is TGTGCCAGCAGTTCTCGGGGACAGGGTTCCAACTATGGCTACACCTTC. Translation gives CASSSRGQGSNYGYTF.

The chain is built from TRBV6-1 and TRBJ2-5; tentative D call: TRBD2 (6 bases). The V end lost 5 bases, the J end lost 3 bases, and 10 bases lay between the germline ends. Germline lookup yields CDR1 MNHNS and CDR2 SASEGT. The CDR3 consists of 13 residues. The CDR3 DNA sequence: TGTGCCAGCAGTCGCCGCGGGGAAGAGACCCAGTACTTC. Protein: CASSRRGEETQYF.

This clonotype was observed a few times. The rearrangement uses TRBV7-8 and TRBJ1-1, with D tentatively TRBD1 (6 bases). There are 16 residues in the CDR3. Germline V CDR1 and CDR2: SGHVS, FQNEAQ. Deletions cut 5 bases from V and 0 bases from J, with 16 bases between. CDR3 bases: TGTGCCAGCAGCGCCCACAGGGTTGGGATGAACACTGAAGCTTTCTTT. Protein product: CASSAHRVGMNTEAFF.

The rearrangement links TRBV28 to TRBJ1-6; weak D call: TRBD1 (5 bases). The CDR3 covers 14 residues. Trimming stripped 2 bases from V and 7 bases from J, with 9 bases between. Germline V CDR1 and CDR2: MDHEN, SYDVKM. The CDR3 bases are TGTGCCAGCAGTTTACGGCGGGGGAATTCACCCCTCCACTTT. This translates into CASSLRRGNSPLHF.